These 3 T cell receptor beta chains share one sample of origin, sequenced in a study of T cells in Graves' hyperthyroidism and ophthalmopathy. RNA transcripts gave rise to amplified TCR beta CDR3 regions. HTBI primers drove first-round RT-PCR of the TCR CDR3. Via MiXCR, TCRdb re-called the multiplex PCR reads, giving one row per CDR3 protein. The sample has about 480,000 distinct CDR3 sequences, approximately 15% seen once. The source material was blood. These receptors came from a woman between 18 and 29 years old with Graves' hyperthyroidism.

Of note for this clonotype: A much larger clone differs from this one at a single base, so this may be a read error. This chain uses TRBV24-1 with TRBJ1-2, with TRBD1 as a possible D gene (6 bases). Germline loops: CDR1 KGHDR, CDR2 SFDVKD. The CDR3 is made up of 14 amino acids. CDR3 in amino acids: CATSDWTVNYGYAF. CDR3 DNA: TGTGCCACCAGTGATTGGACAGTAAACTATGGCTACGCCTTC.

This clonotype was detected only once. The chain carries TRBV9 and TRBJ1-1; tentative D call: TRBD1 (5 bases). With 0 bases removed from V and 4 bases from J, the gap between germline ends came to 19 bases. The CDR3 is made up of 17 amino acids. Germline CDR1 and CDR2: SGDLS and YYNGEE. CDR3 loop: CASSVARKGRRGTEAFF. The CDR3 DNA reads as TGTGCCAGCAGCGTAGCCCGTAAGGGGCGGCGAGGCACTGAAGCTTTCTTT.

This clonotype was recorded many times. The V and J genes are TRBV18 and TRBJ2-1; no clear D. The V end was cut by 2 bases, the J end by 0 bases, with 8 bases between. Germline CDR1 is KGHSH and CDR2 is LQKENI. CDR3 size: 15 residues. DNA for the CDR3: TGTGCCAGCTCACCAGTCGATAGCTCCTACAATGAGCAGTTCTTC. Its translation is CASSPVDSSYNEQFF.